What follows is one T cell receptor (beta chain) and its context. The antigen is not known. This sample is part of a study of T cell responses to AZD1222 COVID-19 vaccine. General observations from the study: At baseline, just six AZD1222 recipients tested seropositive. The reported proportion of spike-specific TCRs targeting unmutated variant regions was nearly half. Spike-specific TCR depth and breadth grew after two AZD1222 doses. Among the donors, most were white British and more were female, and clonal diversity was possibly underestimated.

Trimming took 0 bases from V and 6 from J, leaving 20 bases between them. Germline CDR1 is GTSNPN and CDR2 is SVGIG (reference sequence). The CDR3 length is 17 residues. Sequenced by immunoSEQ multiplex PCR; TCRdb stores in-frame clones only, minus some. The table has 70,000 to 90,000 clones, 89% seen once. The chain combines TRBV30 with TRBJ2-2; possible D gene TRBD2, 6 bases. This sequence was found in an adult in good health. The sequences come from peripheral blood, collected on day 0 of AZD1222 vaccination. DNA of the CDR3: TGTGCCTGGAGTGTACTTGGAGGGGTAGGGTTGGCCGGGGAGCTGTTTTTT. Encoded protein: CAWSVLGGVGLAGELFF.